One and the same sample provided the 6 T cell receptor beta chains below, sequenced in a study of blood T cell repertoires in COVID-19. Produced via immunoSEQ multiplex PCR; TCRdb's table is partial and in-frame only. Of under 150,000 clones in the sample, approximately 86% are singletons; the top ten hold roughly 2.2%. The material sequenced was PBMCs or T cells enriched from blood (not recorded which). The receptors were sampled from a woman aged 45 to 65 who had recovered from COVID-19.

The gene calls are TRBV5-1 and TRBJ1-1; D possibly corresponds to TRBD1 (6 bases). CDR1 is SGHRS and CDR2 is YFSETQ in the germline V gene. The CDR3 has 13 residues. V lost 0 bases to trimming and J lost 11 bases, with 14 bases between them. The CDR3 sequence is CASSLGGGVSAFF. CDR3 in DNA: TGCGCCAGCAGCTTGGGAGGGGGTGTTTCGGCTTTCTTT.

Here the CDR3 reads CASSLIRGASYTF. As DNA, the CDR3 is TGTGCCAGCAGCTTAATCCGGGGAGCGAGCTACACCTTC. The genes are TRBV11-2 and TRBJ1-2; no reliable D call. The V gene's germline CDR1 is SGHAT and CDR2 FQNNGV. V lost 2 bases, J lost 9 bases, and 13 bases lay in between. The CDR3 sequence is 13 residues long. The full variable domain, rest sourced from reference TRBV11-2 and TRBJ1-2, is EAGVAQSPRYKIIEKRQSVAFWCNPISGHATLYWYQQILGQGPKLLIQFQNNGVVDDSQLPKDRFSAERLKGVDSTLKIQPAKLEDSAVYLCASSLIRGASYTFGSGTRLTVV.

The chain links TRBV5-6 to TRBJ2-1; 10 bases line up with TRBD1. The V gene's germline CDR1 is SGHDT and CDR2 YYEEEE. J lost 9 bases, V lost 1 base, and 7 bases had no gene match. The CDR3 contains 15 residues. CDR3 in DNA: TGTGCCAGCAGCTTGCTTGGGACAGGGGTAGGTGAGCAGTTCTTC. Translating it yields CASSLLGTGVGEQFF.

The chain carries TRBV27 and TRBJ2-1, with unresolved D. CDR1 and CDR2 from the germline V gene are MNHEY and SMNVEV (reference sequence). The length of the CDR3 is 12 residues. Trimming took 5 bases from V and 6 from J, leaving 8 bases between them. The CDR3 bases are TGTGCCAGCAGTCCGAGACTCAATGAGCAGTTCTTC. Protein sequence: CASSPRLNEQFF.

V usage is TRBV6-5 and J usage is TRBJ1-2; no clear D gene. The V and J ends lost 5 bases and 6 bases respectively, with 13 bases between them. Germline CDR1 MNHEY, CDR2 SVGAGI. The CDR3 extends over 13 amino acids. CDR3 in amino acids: CASSPGEVDGYTF. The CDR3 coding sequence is TGTGCCAGCAGTCCCGGGGAAGTGGATGGCTACACCTTC.

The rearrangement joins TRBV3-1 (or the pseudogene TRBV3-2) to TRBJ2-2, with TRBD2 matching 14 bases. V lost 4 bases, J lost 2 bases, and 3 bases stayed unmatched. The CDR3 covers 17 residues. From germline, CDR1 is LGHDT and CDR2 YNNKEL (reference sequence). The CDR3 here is CASSPTSGGANTGELFF. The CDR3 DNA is TGTGCCAGCAGCCCGACTAGCGGGGGGGCAAACACCGGGGAGCTGTTTTTT.